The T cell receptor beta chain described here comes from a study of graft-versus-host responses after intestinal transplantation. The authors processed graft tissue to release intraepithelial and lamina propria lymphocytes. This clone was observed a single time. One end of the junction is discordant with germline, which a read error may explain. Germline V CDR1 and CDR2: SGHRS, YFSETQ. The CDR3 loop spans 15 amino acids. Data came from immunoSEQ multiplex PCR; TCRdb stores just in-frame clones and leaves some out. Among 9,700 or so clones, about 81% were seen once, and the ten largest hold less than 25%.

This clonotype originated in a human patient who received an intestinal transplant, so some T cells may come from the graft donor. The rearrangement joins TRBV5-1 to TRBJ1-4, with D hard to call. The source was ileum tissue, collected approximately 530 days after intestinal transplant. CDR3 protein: CASGLGGATNEKLFF. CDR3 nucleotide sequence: TGCGCCAGCGGCTTGGGCGGAGCAACTAATGAAAAACTGTTTTTT. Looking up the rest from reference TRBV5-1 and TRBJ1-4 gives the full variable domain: KAGVTQTPRYLIKTRGQQVTLSCSPISGHRSVSWYQQTPGQGLQFLFEYFSETQRNKGNFPGRFSGRQFSNSRSEMNVSTLELGDSALYLCASGLGGATNEKLFFGSGTQLSVL.